This TCR beta chain was retrieved from a study of control samples from healthy donors and cancer patients. This CDR3 region has 15 residues. The V gene end was trimmed by 2 bases and the J gene end by 5 bases; junction bases not matched to a gene: 8. The germline CDR1 and CDR2 sequences are SGHDT and YYEEEE. Clones were sequenced by immunoSEQ multiplex PCR, and TCRdb holds only the in-frame ones, with some missing. The table has 150,000 to 200,000 clones, approximately 94% seen once. V and J are TRBV5-6 and TRBJ2-5; the match to TRBD1 covers 8 bases. The sequenced sample consisted of blood. The TCR was taken from a woman aged 40 to 50 in good health. CDR3 coding DNA: TGTGCCAGCAGCTTTGTCAGGGGGCGTCAGGAGACCCAGTACTTC. Translated: CASSFVRGRQETQYF.